These T cell receptor beta chains were read from a single sample in a study of beta chain features in type 1 diabetes. Profiled with immunoSEQ multiplex PCR; TCRdb holds only in-frame clones, not every one. The sample carries approximately 24,000 clones, 49% recorded once. The sample consisted of stem cell memory CD4+ T cells from blood. These receptors were collected from a man aged 30 to 45 with type 1 diabetes. Each CDR3 is given with its conserved first and last residue. A D gene is named only where the DNA matches it firmly. Rows give clone size only sometimes, using once, few, many, or a class for an expanded clone.

d_gene | abundance | j_gene | v_gene | CDR3aa | CDR3nt
- | - | TRBJ1-1 | TRBV5-1 | CASSFQTGNTEAFF | TGCGCCAGCAGCTTCCAGACGGGGAACACTGAAGCTTTCTTT
- | - | TRBJ1-2 | TRBV11-2 | CASSPQTDNYGYTF | TGTGCCAGCAGCCCGCAGACTGACAACTATGGCTACACCTTC
- | few | TRBJ2-7 | TRBV18 | CASSPPLSLYEQYF | TGTGCCAGCTCACCACCGTTGTCTCTTTACGAGCAGTACTTC
TRBD1 | - | TRBJ1-1 | TRBV5-4 | CASSRDRLNTEAFF | TGTGCCAGCAGCCGGGACAGGTTGAACACTGAAGCTTTCTTT
TRBD1 | few | TRBJ2-7 | TRBV6-5 | CASSPAPGTAYEQYF | TGTGCCAGCAGTCCGGCCCCGGGGACAGCCTACGAGCAGTACTTC
- | - | TRBJ1-1 | TRBV7-2 | CASSLQVKTEAFF | TGTGCCAGCAGTTTACAGGTAAAAACTGAAGCTTTCTTT
TRBD2 | - | TRBJ2-2 | TRBV7-2 | CASSFPAGGRTAGELFF | TGTGCCAGCAGCTTCCCAGCGGGGGGGAGAACTGCCGGGGAGCTGTTTTTT
TRBD2 | - | TRBJ2-3 | TRBV9 | CASSVEPRTSGGIDTQYF | TGTGCCAGCAGCGTAGAGCCCCGGACTAGCGGGGGGATAGATACGCAGTATTTT
- | few | TRBJ2-5 | TRBV5-1 | CASSLGEAQYF | TGCGCCAGCAGCTTGGGGGAGGCCCAGTACTTC
TRBD2 | few | TRBJ2-7 | TRBV27 | CASMTSGSYEQYF | TGTGCCAGCATGACTAGCGGGAGCTACGAGCAGTACTTC
TRBD2 | - | TRBJ2-1 | TRBV5-1 | CASSFGGSSYNEQFF | TGCGCCAGCAGCTTCGGGGGGAGCTCCTACAATGAGCAGTTCTTC
- | - | TRBJ2-3 | TRBV6-5 | CASSFRDNTDTQYF | TGTGCCAGCAGTTTCCGGGACAACACAGATACGCAGTATTTT
TRBD1 | - | TRBJ2-3 | TRBV7-9 | CASSSGQGESTDTQYF | TGTGCCAGCAGCTCGGGACAGGGGGAGAGCACAGATACGCAGTATTTT
TRBD2 | - | TRBJ2-1 | TRBV12-5 | CASGWAGDLNSYNEQFF | TGTGCTAGTGGTTGGGCGGGAGATTTAAACTCCTACAATGAGCAGTTCTTC
- | few | TRBJ2-3 | TRBV18 | CASSHYTDTQYF | TGTGCCAGCTCCCACTACACAGATACGCAGTATTTT
TRBD1 | few | TRBJ2-7 | TRBV27 | CASSLIQGAADEQYF | TGTGCCAGCAGTTTAATCCAGGGGGCGGCCGACGAGCAGTACTTC
- | - | TRBJ2-1 | TRBV11-2 | CASSPYNEQFF | TGTGCCAGCAGCCCGTACAATGAGCAGTTCTTC
- | - | TRBJ1-3 | TRBV5-4 | CASSFPGSGNTIYF | TGTGCCAGCAGCTTCCCGGGCTCTGGAAACACCATATATTTT
TRBD2 | - | TRBJ2-7 | TRBV5-1 | CASPIGLAGAVEQYF | TGCGCCAGCCCCATCGGGCTAGCGGGAGCGGTCGAGCAGTACTTC
- | few | TRBJ2-2 | TRBV19 | CASRAGELFF | TGTGCCAGCAGGGCCGGGGAGCTGTTTTTT
TRBD2 | - | TRBJ2-1 | TRBV2 | CASSVPLAGVNEQFF | TGTGCCAGCAGTGTACCCCTAGCGGGAGTAAATGAGCAGTTCTTC
TRBD2 | - | TRBJ2-7 | TRBV2 | CASSESGLASYEQYF | TGTGCCAGCAGTGAATCGGGACTAGCTTCCTACGAGCAGTACTTC
- | few | TRBJ2-2 | TRBV6-1 | CASTEKEGSGELFF | TGTGCCAGCACCGAAAAGGAGGGGTCCGGGGAGCTGTTTTTT
- | - | TRBJ2-3 | TRBV11-3 | CASSSPGTDTQYF | TGTGCCAGCAGCTCCCCCGGCACAGATACGCAGTATTTT
- | - | TRBJ1-4 | TRBV11-2 | CASSLSGLRGEKLFF | TGTGCCAGCAGCTTGTCCGGCCTACGGGGTGAAAAACTGTTTTTT
- | - | TRBJ2-1 | TRBV11-2 | CASSLRDNLGGYEQFF | TGTGCCAGCAGCTTACGGGACAACCTTGGGGGCTATGAGCAGTTCTTC
- | - | TRBJ1-1 | TRBV5-5 | CASSFARNTEAFF | TGTGCCAGCAGCTTTGCCAGGAACACTGAAGCTTTCTTT
TRBD1 | - | TRBJ2-5 | TRBV10-1 | CATQPGQGGGTQYF | TGCGCCACCCAGCCCGGACAGGGAGGAGGGACCCAGTACTTC
- | - | TRBJ1-4 | TRBV29-1 | CSVAMTGEWKLFF | TGCAGCGTTGCCATGACGGGTGAATGGAAACTGTTTTTT
- | - | TRBJ2-1 | TRBV29-1 | CSVGHSSYNEQFF | TGCAGCGTTGGTCATAGCTCCTACAATGAGCAGTTCTTC
- | - | TRBJ1-2 | TRBV5-4 | CASSPPRAHNYGYTF | TGTGCCAGCAGCCCTCCCAGGGCCCACAACTATGGCTACACCTTC
- | few | TRBJ2-7 | TRBV7-2 | CASSFYGPYEQYF | TGTGCCAGCAGCTTCTATGGGCCCTACGAGCAGTACTTC
- | - | TRBJ2-7 | TRBV30 | CAWSAVYEQYF | TGTGCCTGGAGCGCAGTCTACGAGCAGTACTTC
TRBD1 | - | TRBJ2-7 | TRBV30 | CAWSPLTGMSSYEQYF | TGTGCCTGGAGTCCCTTGACAGGGATGAGCTCCTACGAGCAGTACTTC
- | - | TRBJ2-1 | TRBV11-2 | CASSSGGDPTYNEQFF | TGTGCCAGCAGCTCGGGTGGCGATCCTACCTACAATGAGCAGTTCTTC
- | few | TRBJ2-5 | TRBV7-6 | CASSTRQQVQETQYF | TGTGCCAGCAGCACCCGACAACAGGTCCAAGAGACCCAGTACTTC
TRBD1 | - | TRBJ2-1 | TRBV6-1 | CASRTGGASYNEQFF | TGTGCCAGCAGAACAGGGGGCGCATCCTACAATGAGCAGTTCTTC
- | - | TRBJ2-3 | TRBV5-1 | CASSPSTGPDTQYF | TGCGCCAGCAGCCCTTCGACAGGCCCAGATACGCAGTATTTT
TRBD2 | - | TRBJ2-7 | TRBV7-2 | CASSWGTSATYEQYF | TGTGCCAGCAGCTGGGGGACTAGCGCGACCTACGAGCAGTACTTC
- | few | TRBJ2-5 | TRBV10-3 | CATQQGETQYF | TGTGCCACCCAGCAGGGCGAGACCCAGTACTTC
- | - | TRBJ2-7 | TRBV7-7 | CASSPGWGPSYEQYF | TGTGCTAGCAGCCCCGGGTGGGGGCCCTCCTACGAGCAGTACTTC
TRBD2 | - | TRBJ2-5 | TRBV6-1 | CASSELAGTKETQYF | TGTGCCAGCAGTGAACTAGCGGGGACAAAAGAGACCCAGTACTTC
- | - | TRBJ2-7 | TRBV18 | CASSPGQAVYEQYF | TGTGCCAGCTCACCGGGGCAGGCAGTGTACGAGCAGTACTTC
TRBD1 | - | TRBJ2-3 | TRBV28 | CASTTRGTGGYSDTQYF | TGTGCCAGCACCACGAGGGGGACAGGGGGTTATTCAGATACGCAGTATTTT
- | - | TRBJ1-4 | TRBV10-3 | CAISEGPDEKLFF | TGTGCCATCAGTGAGGGGCCAGATGAAAAACTGTTTTTT
- | - | TRBJ1-1 | TRBV4-1 | CASSQRNTNTEAFF | TGCGCCAGCAGCCAAAGAAACACGAACACTGAAGCTTTCTTT
- | - | TRBJ1-1 | TRBV5-1 | CASSLDSTSEAFF | TGCGCCAGCAGCTTGGACAGTACCTCTGAAGCTTTCTTT
- | few | TRBJ2-7 | TRBV2 | CASSERAGSYEQYF | TGTGCCAGCAGTGAACGTGCAGGGTCCTACGAGCAGTACTTC
TRBD1 | - | TRBJ1-1 | TRBV4-1 | CASSDTGGLGTEAFF | TGCGCCAGCAGCGACACAGGGGGACTTGGCACTGAAGCTTTCTTT
- | few | TRBJ2-1 | TRBV19 | CASASGGSSYNEQFF | TGTGCCTCAGCAAGTGGGGGGAGCTCCTACAATGAGCAGTTCTTC
TRBD2 | few | TRBJ2-2 | TRBV19 | CASRERGNTGELFF | TGTGCCAGTAGAGAGCGGGGGAACACCGGGGAGCTGTTTTTT
TRBD2 | - | TRBJ2-1 | TRBV11-2 | CASSLNRGGSYNEQFF | TGTGCCAGCAGCTTAAATCGCGGGGGCTCCTACAATGAGCAGTTCTTC
- | - | TRBJ2-1 | TRBV6-1 | CASSEVRESYNEQFF | TGTGCCAGCAGTGAAGTACGAGAGTCCTACAATGAGCAGTTCTTC